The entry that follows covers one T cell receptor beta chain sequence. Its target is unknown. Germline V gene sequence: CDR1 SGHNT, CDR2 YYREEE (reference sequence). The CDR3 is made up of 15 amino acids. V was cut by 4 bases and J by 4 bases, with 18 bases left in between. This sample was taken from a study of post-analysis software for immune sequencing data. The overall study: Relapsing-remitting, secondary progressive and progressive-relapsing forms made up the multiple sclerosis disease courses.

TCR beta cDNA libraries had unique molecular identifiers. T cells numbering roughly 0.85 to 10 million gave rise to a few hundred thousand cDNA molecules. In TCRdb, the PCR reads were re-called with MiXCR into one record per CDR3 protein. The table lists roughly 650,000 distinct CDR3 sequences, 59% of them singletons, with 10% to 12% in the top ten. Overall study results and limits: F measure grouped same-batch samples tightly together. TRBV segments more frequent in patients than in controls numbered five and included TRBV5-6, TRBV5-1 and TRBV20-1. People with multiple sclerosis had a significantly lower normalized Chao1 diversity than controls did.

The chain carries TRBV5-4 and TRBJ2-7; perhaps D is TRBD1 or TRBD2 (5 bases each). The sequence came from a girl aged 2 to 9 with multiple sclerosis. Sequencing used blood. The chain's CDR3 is CASSGGPRENYEQYF. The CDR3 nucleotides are TGTGCCAGCAGCGGGGGACCTAGAGAGAATTACGAGCAGTACTTC.